This T cell receptor (beta chain) was recovered during a study of tumor T cells in aggressive B-cell lymphoma (dated by TCRdb to 2016 to 2017). Receptors were amplified or captured by the immunoSEQ multiplex PCR assay. TCRdb carries this immuneACCESS record with in-frame sequences only. Its versions omit some clonotypes, under half of them owing to an unresolved V gene in the studies checked, with the rest unexplained. For this sample there are approximately 10,000 clones; approximately 85% appear just once. The ten biggest clones cover roughly 4.5% of the sample. The germline V gene (reference sequence) supplies CDR1 SEHNR and CDR2 FQNEAQ. Its CDR3 holds 16 amino acids, cysteine through phenylalanine. Left in the record is the CDR3 DNA by itself, 48 bases read in frame from the first base. V is cut by 2 bases and J by 3 bases, and the space between the germline ends is 14 bases. This clone was observed a few times. It has no known antigen specificity. One base away there is no much larger clone; base qualities are not given.

The material sequenced was tumor tissue. This sequence uses TRBV7-9 and TRBJ1-3, with no D gene named confidently. This sequence was found in an adult with diffuse large B cell lymphoma. The CDR3: CASSLIRGLGGNTIYF. The nucleotide sequence reads TGTGCCAGCAGCTTAATCCGGGGTTTGGGTGGAAACACCATATATTTT.